A single sample is the source of the 8 T cell receptor beta chains below, sequenced in a study of tumor and adjacent non-tumor tissue in lung cancer (dated by TCRdb to about 2018). Bulk unsorted tissue served as the source for RNA extraction, and RNA quality was assessed using a NanoDrop ND-1000 and an Agilent 2100. Normal lung samples were distant non-tumor tissue taken more than 3 cm from the tumor edge. Library method: multiplex PCR. TCRdb lists the instrument as Illumina HiSeq 2500. TCRbeta libraries were built by three rounds of nested PCR using primers (Table S4), following protocols modified from ARM-PCR. Through fastp at Q25 and MiXCR, TCRdb rebuilt clones from the public reads, retaining in-frame beta chains. Every distinct CDR3 protein forms one entry, paired with its most common genes and DNA. This sample holds more than 55,000 distinct CDR3 sequences; around 76% were observed only once. Around 43% of the sample lies in the top ten.

The sample taken for sequencing was distant non-tumor lung tissue. The receptor source for this set is a man aged 55 to 70 with non-small cell lung cancer.

This rearrangement joins TRBV6-6 to TRBJ2-3; D perhaps matches TRBD2 (6 bases). This CDR3 comprises 13 residues. Germline V lookup: CDR1 MNHNY, CDR2 SVGAGI (reference sequence). The CDR3 spells CTSSYSLFDTQYF. The CDR3 nucleotides read TGTACTAGCAGTTACTCGTTGTTTGATACGCAGTATTTT.

Notes on this clonotype: It may be a read error: a sequence one base away is much more abundant. The chain links TRBV19 to TRBJ2-6; D remains ambiguous. V was cut by 7 bases and J by 0 bases, with 10 bases left in between. There are 15 residues in the CDR3. In germline, CDR1 is LNHDA, CDR2 SQIVND (reference sequence). The DNA of the CDR3 is TGTGCCAGTACTTCACGGAACTCTGGGGCCAACGTCCTGACTTTC. Encoded protein: CASTSRNSGANVLTF.

Ten or more counts support this clonotype. The chain joins TRBV28 to TRBJ2-7; no definite D call. Deletions cut 2 bases from V and 0 bases from J, with 11 bases between. The CDR3 contains 15 residues. The germline V gene has CDR1 MDHEN and CDR2 SYDVKM. CDR3 region: CASSLLQAGSYEQYF. Here the CDR3 DNA reads TGTGCCAGCAGTTTACTTCAGGCTGGCTCCTACGAGCAGTACTTC.

Concerning this clonotype: Given the absence of the conserved phenylalanine or tryptophan at the CDR3 end, a read error is likely. The CDR3 here is CASQIERGNYEQYL. The CDR3 coding sequence is TGTGCAAGCCAGATTGAGCGGGGGAACTACGAGCAGTACTTA. The rearrangement uses TRBV2 and TRBJ2-7; TRBD2 matches 8 bases. This CDR3 comprises 14 residues. Germline CDR1 SNHLY, CDR2 FYNNEI.

Turning to this clonotype: Sequence at one end of the junction differs from germline and may be a read error. The rearrangement links TRBV19 to TRBJ2-7; D remains unclear. There are 15 residues in the CDR3. CDR1 is LNHDA, CDR2 SQIVND, per germline (reference sequence). Written as DNA, the CDR3 is TGTGCCAGTAGTATCACGGCGACTCCCTCCTACGAGCAGCACTTC. Encoded protein: CASSITATPSYEQHF. The full variable domain, with the rest looked up from reference TRBV19 and TRBJ2-7, is DGGITQSPKYLFRKEGQNVTLSCEQNLNHDAMYWYRQDPGQGLRLIYYSQIVNDFQKGDIAEGYSVSREKKESFPLTVTSAQKNPTAFYLCASSITATPSYEQHFGPGTRLTVT.

Remarks on this clonotype: The junction departs from the called germline gene at one end, perhaps through a read error. The rearrangement joins TRBV7-8 to TRBJ2-7; D ambiguous. CDR1 is SGHVS, CDR2 FQNEAQ, per germline. The CDR3 is 14 residues long. The CDR3 sequence: CASNLASNSYKQYF. In nucleotides, the CDR3 is TGTGCCAGCAACTTAGCCTCAAACAGCTACAAGCAGTACTTC.

As for this clonotype: The junction does not match germline at one end; this may be a read error. This rearrangement joins TRBV6-1 to TRBJ2-1; possibly TRBD1 or TRBD2 for D (5 bases each). Germline lookup yields CDR1 MNHNS and CDR2 SASEGT. The CDR3 sequence is 16 residues long. The CDR3 region is CASSTLGVSYYNEQFF. The CDR3 DNA sequence: TGTGCCAGCAGCACCCTGGGGGTGAGCTACTACAACGAGCAGTTCTTC.

V gene TRBV7-8 combines with J gene TRBJ1-3; D ambiguous. Trimming took 2 bases from V and 5 from J, leaving 7 bases between them. Looked up from germline, CDR1 is SGHVS and CDR2 is FQNEAQ. The CDR3 extends over 13 amino acids. CDR3 region: CASSLSLRNTIYF. In DNA form, the CDR3 reads TGTGCCAGCAGCTTATCCCTACGAAACACCATATATTTT.